Each of the 18 T cell receptor beta chains below was sequenced from the same sample in a study of T cell responses to AZD1222 COVID-19 vaccine. Repertoires were generated with immunoSEQ multiplex PCR, while TCRdb's copy carries only in-frame clones and drops some. The sample lists over 85,000 clones, under 95% occurring once. The sample was peripheral blood, taken on day 0 of AZD1222 vaccination. Source of these receptors: an adult in good health.

The V and J genes are TRBV28 and TRBJ2-7; a possible D gene is TRBD2 (6 bases). The CDR3 runs 14 residues. The V gene lost 5 bases and the J gene lost 4 bases, with 15 bases spanning the gap. CDR1 is MDHEN, CDR2 SYDVKM, per germline. CDR3 bases: TGTGCCAGCAGTACCGGGGGATTTGGGTACGAGCAGTACTTC. Translating it yields CASSTGGFGYEQYF.

This chain connects TRBV5-1 to TRBJ2-1; 7 bases are a match to TRBD1. The germline CDR1 and CDR2 sequences are SGHRS and YFSETQ. V lost 0 bases to trimming and J lost 8 bases; unmatched junction nucleotides: 8. The CDR3 length is 15 residues. The CDR3 DNA reads as TGCGCCAGCAGCTTGGCCTCCAGGGGGTGGGATGAGCAGTTCTTC. This codes for CASSLASRGWDEQFF.

V and J are TRBV10-2 and TRBJ2-1; TRBD1 might be the D (6 bases). Per the germline V gene, CDR1 is WSHSY and CDR2 is SAAADI. V was clipped by 11 bases and J by 8 bases, with 25 bases between them. This CDR3 comprises 15 residues. CDR3 region: CAGSRGEKKGDEQFF. CDR3 in DNA: TGCGCCGGTTCCAGGGGCGAGAAAAAAGGGGATGAGCAGTTCTTC.

This rearrangement joins TRBV12-5 to TRBJ1-1; the D gene is possibly TRBD1 (5 bases). The CDR3 covers 14 residues. V was clipped by 1 base and J by 2 bases, with 8 bases between them. CDR1 is LGHNT and CDR2 is FRNRAP in the germline V gene. In DNA, the CDR3 is TGTGCTAGTGGTTTGGGACAGTCCAACACTGAAGCTTTCTTT. Translating gives CASGLGQSNTEAFF.

This chain uses TRBV13 with TRBJ2-7; 12 bases agree with TRBD2. The V and J ends lost 5 bases and 7 bases, in that order; junction bases with no gene match: 12. The length of the CDR3 is 16 residues. Germline CDR1 reads PRHDT; CDR2 reads FYEKMQ (reference sequence). Here the CDR3 reads CASSATTSGGFWEQYF. CDR3 in DNA: TGTGCCAGCAGCGCTACGACTAGCGGGGGTTTCTGGGAGCAGTACTTC. Together with reference TRBV13 and TRBJ2-7, the CDR3 gives the full variable domain: AAGVIQSPRHLIKEKRETATLKCYPIPRHDTVYWYQQGPGQDPQFLISFYEKMQSDKGSIPDRFSAQQFSDYHSELNMSSLELGDSALYFCASSATTSGGFWEQYFGPGTRLTVT.

The rearrangement uses TRBV5-6 and TRBJ1-6; TRBD1 aligns across 12 bases. From germline, CDR1 is SGHDT and CDR2 YYEEEE. CDR3 length equals 17 residues. V shed 3 bases, J shed 3 bases, and the junction held 4 bases outside the gene matches. Here the CDR3 DNA reads TGTGCCAGCAGCTCCCGGGACAGGGGGCTCTATAATTCACCCCTCCACTTT. This translates into CASSSRDRGLYNSPLHF. Supplemented by reference TRBV5-6 and TRBJ1-6, the full variable domain reads DAGVTQSPTHLIKTRGQQVTLRCSPKSGHDTVSWYQQALGQGPQFIFQYYEEEERQRGNFPDRFSGHQFPNYSSELNVNALLLGDSALYLCASSSRDRGLYNSPLHFGNGTRLTVT.

This chain joins TRBV6-5 and TRBJ2-7; possibly TRBD1 for D (5 bases). CDR1 is MNHEY, CDR2 SVGAGI, per germline. Deletions cut 0 bases from V and 7 bases from J, with 13 bases between. The CDR3 length is 14 residues. This chain's CDR3 is CASSYSGPGMEQYF. The CDR3 bases are TGTGCCAGCAGTTACTCGGGTCCAGGGATGGAGCAGTACTTC.

This rearrangement joins TRBV9 to TRBJ2-7; D remains unclear. Germline V CDR1 and CDR2: SGDLS, YYNGEE. Between the trimmed V and J ends, which lost 3 bases and 1 base, there was a span of 11 bases. The CDR3 covers 14 residues. The CDR3 loop is CASSGRDSSYEQYF. Written as DNA, the CDR3 is TGTGCCAGCAGCGGCCGTGATAGTTCCTACGAGCAGTACTTC.

The chain carries TRBV5-1 and TRBJ2-5; the match to TRBD2 covers 7 bases. V lost 4 bases and J lost 3; bases outside the gene matches: 6. The CDR3 covers 14 residues. Germline V gene data show CDR1 as SGHRS and CDR2 as YFSETQ. Here the CDR3 DNA reads TGCGCCAGCAGCCGACGGGGGGACGAAGAGACCCAGTACTTC. Translated, it gives CASSRRGDEETQYF.

The rearrangement links TRBV11-2 to TRBJ1-4; D ambiguous. The CDR3 is made up of 11 amino acids. Trimming stripped 3 bases from V and 5 bases from J, with 1 base between. Germline CDR1 and CDR2: SGHAT and FQNNGV. The CDR3 sequence: CASSLNEKLFF. The DNA of the CDR3 is TGTGCCAGCAGCTTGAATGAAAAACTGTTTTTT.

This rearrangement joins TRBV10-3 to TRBJ2-7; TRBD1 might be the D (5 bases). The V gene lost 0 bases and the J gene lost 5 bases, with 11 bases spanning the gap. CDR3 length: 14 residues. Germline V gene data show CDR1 as ENHRY and CDR2 as SYGVKD. The DNA for the CDR3 is TGTGCCATCAGTGAGTCGGTAAGGGGCGACGAGCAGTACTTC. This translates into CAISESVRGDEQYF.

This sequence joins TRBV5-1 and TRBJ1-3; D is unclear. Between the trimmed V and J ends, which lost 0 bases and 0 bases, there was a span of 10 bases. Germline V CDR1 and CDR2: SGHRS, YFSETQ. This CDR3 contains 16 residues. CDR3 region: CASSLARGSSGNTIYF. Here the CDR3 DNA reads TGCGCCAGCAGCTTGGCGCGGGGATCCTCTGGAAACACCATATATTTT.

The chain combines TRBV28 with TRBJ1-4; D is undetermined. Trimming took off 2 bases at V and 0 bases at J, with 10 bases between the two ends. The CDR3 has 16 amino acids. Looked up from germline, CDR1 is MDHEN and CDR2 is SYDVKM. CDR3 in amino acids: CASSLASFSTNEKLFF. CDR3 DNA: TGTGCCAGCAGTTTAGCCAGTTTTTCAACTAATGAAAAACTGTTTTTT.

The chain has TRBV7-7 and TRBJ2-5; D perhaps matches TRBD1 (6 bases). Trimming removed 3 bases from V and 1 base from J, with 12 bases in between. This CDR3 comprises 15 residues. Germline V gives CDR1 SSHAT, CDR2 FNYEAQ (reference sequence). The CDR3 is CASSFQGSPQETQYF. CDR3 nucleotide sequence: TGTGCCAGCAGCTTCCAGGGGAGTCCCCAAGAGACCCAGTACTTC.

This clone was recorded only once. The chain uses TRBV29-1 and TRBJ2-5; no clear D. Germline CDR1 SQVTM, CDR2 ANQGSEA. The CDR3 runs to 12 residues. The CDR3: CSGLGLRETQYF. The CDR3 DNA sequence: TGCAGTGGCCTGGGGTTGCGAGAGACCCAGTACTTC.

The chain carries TRBV2 and TRBJ1-1; D call uncertain. Trimming pared 2 bases from V and 4 bases from J, leaving 11 bases between. Looked up from germline, CDR1 is SNHLY and CDR2 is FYNNEI. CDR3 length equals 14 residues. CDR3 bases: TGTGCCAGCAGTGAATCGGCGGCTGGCACTGAAGCTTTCTTT. It codes for CASSESAAGTEAFF.

CDR3 sequence: CASSADRGPMNTEAFF. The CDR3 bases are TGTGCCAGCAGCGCGGACAGGGGGCCTATGAACACTGAAGCTTTCTTT. The genes are TRBV9 and TRBJ1-1; 11 bases are shared with TRBD1. The V gene end was trimmed by 3 bases and the J gene end by 0 bases; junction bases not matched to a gene: 4. Germline loops: CDR1 SGDLS, CDR2 YYNGEE. This CDR3 is 16 amino acids long.

The table lists this clone with a few counts. This chain connects TRBV7-3 to TRBJ2-1, with 9 bases that match TRBD2. V shed 2 bases and J 6 bases; nucleotides not matched to a gene: 5. The CDR3 is made up of 15 amino acids. Germline loops: CDR1 SGHTA, CDR2 FQGTGA. In DNA, the CDR3 is TGTGCCAGCAGCTTATGGGCTAGCGGGGCCAATGAGCAGTTCTTC. It is translated as CASSLWASGANEQFF.